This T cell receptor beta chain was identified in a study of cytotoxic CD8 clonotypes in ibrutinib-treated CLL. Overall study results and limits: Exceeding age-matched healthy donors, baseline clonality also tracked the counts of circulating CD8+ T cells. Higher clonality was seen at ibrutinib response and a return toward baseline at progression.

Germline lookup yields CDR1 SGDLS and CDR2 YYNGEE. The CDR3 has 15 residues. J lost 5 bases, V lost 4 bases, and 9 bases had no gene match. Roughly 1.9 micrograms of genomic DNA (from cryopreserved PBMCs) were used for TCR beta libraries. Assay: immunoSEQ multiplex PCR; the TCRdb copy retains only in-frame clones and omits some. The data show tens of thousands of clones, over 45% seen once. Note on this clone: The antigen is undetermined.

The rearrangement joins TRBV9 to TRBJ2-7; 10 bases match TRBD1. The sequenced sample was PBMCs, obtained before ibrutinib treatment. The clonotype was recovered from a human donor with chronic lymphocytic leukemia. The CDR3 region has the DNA TGTGCCAGCAGCAAAAAGGACAGGGGGTGGCACGAGCAGTACTTC. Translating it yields CASSKKDRGWHEQYF. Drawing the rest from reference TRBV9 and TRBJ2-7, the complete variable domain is DSGVTQTPKHLITATGQRVTLRCSPRSGDLSVYWYQQSLDQGLQFLIQYYNGEERAKGNILERFSAQQFPDLHSELNLSSLELGDSALYFCASSKKDRGWHEQYFGPGTRLTVT.